This entry lists 23 T cell receptor beta chains sequenced from one sample in a study of T cell responses to AZD1222 COVID-19 vaccine. Libraries were prepared by immunoSEQ multiplex PCR; TCRdb keeps only in-frame clonotypes and omits some of them. This table has roughly 120,000 clones, around 90% appearing once. The sequencing here drew on peripheral blood, taken 28 days after the second AZD1222 dose. These receptors were collected from an adult who received the AZD1222 COVID-19 vaccine.

The rearrangement links TRBV29-1 to TRBJ2-2; D is perhaps TRBD1 (6 bases). There are 13 residues in the CDR3. Trimming removed 4 bases at V and 4 bases at J, with 10 bases between. In germline, CDR1 is SQVTM, CDR2 ANQGSEA. DNA of the CDR3: TGCAGCGTTGGACAGGACTCCACCGGGGAGCTGTTTTTT. Translating gives CSVGQDSTGELFF.

The chain combines TRBV7-8 with TRBJ2-7; D may correspond to TRBD1 or TRBD2 (6 bases each). The CDR3 runs 15 residues. The V gene's germline CDR1 is SGHVS and CDR2 FQNEAQ. V was shortened by 8 bases and J by 3 bases, with 20 bases between the two germline ends. Here the CDR3 reads CASQTLGGRIYEQYF. The CDR3 bases are TGTGCCAGCCAAACCCTAGGGGGGCGGATCTACGAGCAGTACTTC. The whole variable domain, filled in from reference TRBV7-8 and TRBJ2-7, reads GAGVSQSPRYKVAKRGQDVALRCDPISGHVSLFWYQQALGQGPEFLTYFQNEAQLDKSGLPSDRFFAERPEGSVSTLKIQRTQQEDSAVYLCASQTLGGRIYEQYFGPGTRLTVT.

The chain links TRBV18 to TRBJ2-7; TRBD1 aligns across 7 bases. CDR1 and CDR2 from the germline V gene are KGHSH and LQKENI. With V trimmed by 6 bases and J by 2 bases, 4 bases remained unmatched. The CDR3 covers 13 residues. The CDR3 loop is CASSSGTAYEQYF. The CDR3 nucleotides read TGTGCCAGCTCCTCGGGGACAGCCTACGAGCAGTACTTC.

The rearrangement joins TRBV7-8 to TRBJ2-5; 11 bases map to TRBD2. The CDR3 contains 17 residues. V was clipped by 1 base and J by 5 bases; unmatched bases: 9. Germline values: CDR1 SGHVS, CDR2 FQNEAQ. CDR3 sequence reads: CASSLGTSGRREETQYF. CDR3 sequence (DNA): TGTGCCAGCAGCTTAGGCACTAGCGGGAGACGAGAGGAGACCCAGTACTTC. The full variable domain, in which reference TRBV7-8 and TRBJ2-5 provide the parts outside the CDR3, is GAGVSQSPRYKVAKRGQDVALRCDPISGHVSLFWYQQALGQGPEFLTYFQNEAQLDKSGLPSDRFFAERPEGSVSTLKIQRTQQEDSAVYLCASSLGTSGRREETQYFGPGTRLLVL.

This chain uses TRBV7-2 with TRBJ2-3; D ambiguous. CDR3 size: 15 residues. The germline CDR1 and CDR2 sequences are SGHTA and FQGNSA. The V end was cut by 2 bases, the J end by 2 bases, with 11 bases between. The CDR3 here is CASSLSQLYTDTQYF. For the CDR3, the DNA is TGTGCCAGCAGCTTATCTCAGCTTTACACAGATACGCAGTATTTT.

This chain joins TRBV7-8 and TRBJ1-1; 7 bases fit TRBD1. CDR1 is SGHVS and CDR2 is FQNEAQ in the germline V gene. J was trimmed by 5 bases and V by 0 bases; bases with no gene match: 12. CDR3 length: 17 residues. The CDR3 region is CASSLAPSTGKFTEAFF. CDR3 bases: TGTGCCAGCAGCTTAGCGCCTTCGACAGGGAAATTTACTGAAGCTTTCTTT.

This clone was picked up one time. The genes are TRBV27 and TRBJ1-3; D not resolved. Germline CDR1 reads MNHEY; CDR2 reads SMNVEV (reference sequence). V was cut by 2 bases and J by 1 base, with 6 bases left in between. This CDR3 comprises 14 residues. In DNA, the CDR3 is TGTGCCAGCAGTTTAGGGGTTTCTGGAAACACCATATATTTT. It codes for CASSLGVSGNTIYF.

The V gene is TRBV18, the J gene TRBJ2-1; tentatively, D is TRBD1 or TRBD2 (5 bases each). Germline lookup yields CDR1 KGHSH and CDR2 LQKENI. V was cut by 3 bases and J by 5 bases, with 14 bases left in between. The CDR3 covers 15 residues. The CDR3 region is CASSPAGTQNNEQFF. The CDR3 region has the DNA TGTGCCAGCTCACCCGCCGGGACCCAAAACAATGAGCAGTTCTTC. Full variable domain (missing parts from reference TRBV18 and TRBJ2-1): NAGVMQNPRHLVRRRGQEARLRCSPMKGHSHVYWYRQLPEEGLKFMVYLQKENIIDESGMPKERFSAEFPKEGPSILRIQQVVRGDSAAYFCASSPAGTQNNEQFFGPGTRLTVL.

The V call is TRBV5-4, the J call TRBJ2-2; D gene uncertain. The CDR3 has 13 amino acids. Germline CDR1 reads SGHNT; CDR2 reads YYREEE (reference sequence). V lost 6 bases, J lost 4 bases, and 10 bases lay in between. DNA of the CDR3: TGTGCCAGCACCCACGACCTCACCGGGGAGCTGTTTTTT. Protein product: CASTHDLTGELFF.

This rearrangement joins TRBV2 to TRBJ2-7; 8 nucleotides align to TRBD2. Germline CDR1 reads SNHLY; CDR2 reads FYNNEI. V dropped 7 bases and J dropped 4; count of bases not matched to a gene: 12. CDR3 size: 15 residues. This CDR3 reads CASKVEASGPYEQYF. DNA for the CDR3: TGTGCCAGCAAGGTCGAGGCTAGCGGGCCTTACGAGCAGTACTTC. Variable domain in full (rest from reference TRBV2 and TRBJ2-7): EPEVTQTPSHQVTQMGQEVILRCVPISNHLYFYWYRQILGQKVEFLVSFYNNEISEKSEIFDDQFSVERPDGSNFTLKIRSTKLEDSAMYFCASKVEASGPYEQYFGPGTRLTVT.

The V gene is TRBV4-2, the J gene TRBJ2-7; a possible D gene is TRBD1 (5 bases). V was shortened by 0 bases and J by 5 bases, with 8 bases between the two germline ends. Germline CDR1 reads LGHNA; CDR2 reads YNFKEQ. This CDR3 comprises 13 residues. In DNA form, the CDR3 reads TGTGCCAGCAGCCAAGACAGGGCTAACGAGCAGTACTTC. Amino acids: CASSQDRANEQYF.

The rearrangement joins TRBV24-1 to TRBJ1-5; D perhaps matches TRBD1 (5 bases). Germline V gene sequence: CDR1 KGHDR, CDR2 SFDVKD. V was clipped by 1 base and J by 0 bases, with 12 bases between them. This CDR3 is built from 17 residues. The CDR3 nucleotides are TGTGCCACCAGTGATTTTAACAGGAAACTTAGCAATCAGCCCCAGCATTTT. This sequence encodes CATSDFNRKLSNQPQHF.

The chain combines TRBV10-1 with TRBJ2-3; D unclear. V was shortened by 3 bases and J by 2 bases, with 12 bases between the two germline ends. The CDR3 sequence is 15 residues long. Germline CDR1 and CDR2: WNHNN and SYGVQD (reference sequence). Written as DNA, the CDR3 is TGCGCCAGCAGTGATCCTAGGTTCCCCACAGATACGCAGTATTTT. Its protein is CASSDPRFPTDTQYF.

This clone was observed once. The V call is TRBV5-1, the J call TRBJ1-1; possible D gene TRBD1, 6 bases. Germline values: CDR1 SGHRS, CDR2 YFSETQ. The V and J ends lost 1 base and 1 base respectively, with 20 bases between them. CDR3 length equals 18 residues. The CDR3 sequence is CASSLQRQMGGRNTEAFF. The CDR3 DNA reads TGCGCCAGCAGCTTGCAAAGACAGATGGGGGGCCGGAACACTGAAGCTTTCTTT.

This chain connects TRBV12-5 to TRBJ1-6; TRBD1 agrees at 7 bases. Trimming at V came to 6 bases and at J to 6 bases, leaving 11 bases not matched to a gene. This CDR3 has 16 amino acids. Germline V gene data show CDR1 as LGHNT and CDR2 as FRNRAP. The CDR3 loop reads CASGRATGTVNSPLHF. The CDR3 DNA reads as TGTGCTAGTGGGCGGGCCACCGGGACAGTTAATTCACCCCTCCACTTT.

This clone was detected once. This chain joins TRBV5-4 and TRBJ1-6, with no clear D. The CDR3 is 15 amino acids. Germline assignment: CDR1 SGHNT and CDR2 YYREEE (reference sequence). Trimming shortened V by 0 bases and J by 7 bases, and 11 bases separated the two germline ends. CDR3 in DNA: TGTGCCAGCAGCTTGGATCTCGGGGAAAATTCACCCCTCCACTTT. Its translation: CASSLDLGENSPLHF.

The J gene is TRBJ1-2, the V gene TRBV5-1, with unresolved D. This CDR3 is built from 15 residues. Trimming removed 0 bases at V and 4 bases at J, with 13 bases between. CDR1 SGHRS and CDR2 YFSETQ come from the germline V gene. The CDR3, as DNA: TGCGCCAGCAGCTTGGCGGTCACCTCTGGCTATGGCTACACCTTC. Translating it yields CASSLAVTSGYGYTF.

The CDR3 bases are TGTGCCTGGAGTGTACTGGTTACAGGGGATTCACCCCTCCACTTT. Protein product: CAWSVLVTGDSPLHF. V usage is TRBV30 and J usage is TRBJ1-6, with 7 bases that match TRBD1. With V trimmed by 0 bases and J by 8 bases, 7 bases remained unmatched. Germline V lookup: CDR1 GTSNPN, CDR2 SVGIG (reference sequence). This CDR3 is built from 15 residues. Drawing the rest from reference TRBV30 and TRBJ1-6, the complete variable domain is SQTIHQWPATLVQPVGSPLSLECTVEGTSNPNLYWYRQAAGRGLQLLFYSVGIGQISSEVPQNLSASRPQDRQFILSSKKLLLSDSGFYLCAWSVLVTGDSPLHFGNGTRLTVT.

The V gene is TRBV19, the J gene TRBJ1-2; no reliable D call. Germline V lookup: CDR1 LNHDA, CDR2 SQIVND (reference sequence). Trimming took off 7 bases at V and 0 bases at J, with 12 bases between the two ends. The CDR3 sequence is 14 residues long. In DNA, the CDR3 is TGTGCCAGTACCTTTGGGCGAACTAACTATGGCTACACCTTC. The encoded protein is CASTFGRTNYGYTF. The full variable domain, completed using reference TRBV19 and TRBJ1-2, is DGGITQSPKYLFRKEGQNVTLSCEQNLNHDAMYWYRQDPGQGLRLIYYSQIVNDFQKGDIAEGYSVSREKKESFPLTVTSAQKNPTAFYLCASTFGRTNYGYTFGSGTRLTVV.

The chain joins TRBV10-2 to TRBJ1-5; the match to TRBD1 covers 8 bases. CDR3 length: 13 amino acids. V shed 5 bases, J shed 5 bases, and the junction held 2 bases outside the gene matches. Germline lookup yields CDR1 WSHSY and CDR2 SAAADI. The CDR3 region has the DNA TGCGCCAGCAGTACACAGGGGGATCAGCCCCAGCATTTT. Its translation: CASSTQGDQPQHF.

The chain links TRBV3-1 (or the pseudogene TRBV3-2) to TRBJ1-2; D call uncertain. Trimming stripped 0 bases from V and 4 bases from J, with 12 bases between. CDR3 length equals 15 residues. Germline V gene sequence: CDR1 LGHDT, CDR2 YNNKEL (reference sequence). The CDR3 nucleotides are TGTGCCAGCAGCCAAGATCGGCCCCGGCTCTATGGCTACACCTTC. Its translation: CASSQDRPRLYGYTF.

This chain uses TRBV18 with TRBJ2-2; 8 nucleotides line up with TRBD1. The CDR3 covers 15 residues. The germline gives CDR1 KGHSH, CDR2 LQKENI. The V and J ends lost 6 bases and 6 bases, in that order; junction bases with no gene match: 9. The CDR3 here is CASSTGQGAAGELFF. For the CDR3, the DNA is TGTGCCAGCTCGACTGGACAGGGCGCCGCCGGGGAGCTGTTTTTT.

This rearrangement joins TRBV5-8 to TRBJ1-3; D remains ambiguous. V lost 1 base and J 0 bases, leaving 5 bases between the germline ends. Germline-derived CDR1 and CDR2 are SGHTS and YDEGEE. CDR3 length: 14 residues. CDR3 sequence reads: CASSLTDSGNTIYF. For the CDR3, the DNA is TGTGCCAGCAGCTTGACGGACTCTGGAAACACCATATATTTT.